What follows are 19 T cell receptor beta chains derived from one specimen sequenced in a study of T cells in Graves' hyperthyroidism and ophthalmopathy. Using RNA transcripts as the source, TCR beta CDR3 regions were amplified. RT-PCR in the first round (using the HTBI primer set) targeted the TCR CDR3. TCRdb reanalysed the multiplex PCR reads using MiXCR and keeps one entry per CDR3 protein. This sample carries approximately 480,000 distinct CDR3 sequences, about a fifth of them seen once, and the ten largest clones take about 25%. Sample: blood. These receptors were obtained from a man aged 18 to 29 with Graves' hyperthyroidism.

Remarks on this clonotype: A read error may produce the germline difference seen at one junction end. The chain links TRBV30 to TRBJ1-1, with 12 nucleotides matching TRBD1. Germline V gene data show CDR1 as GTSNPN and CDR2 as SVGIG (reference sequence). This CDR3 comprises 16 residues. CDR3: CAWSVRGQGANTESFF. The CDR3 DNA sequence: TGTGCCTGGAGTGTAAGGGGACAGGGGGCCAACACTGAATCTTTCTTT. The full variable domain, completed using reference TRBV30 and TRBJ1-1, is SQTIHQWPATLVQPVGSPLSLECTVEGTSNPNLYWYRQAAGRGLQLLFYSVGIGQISSEVPQNLSASRPQDRQFILSSKKLLLSDSGFYLCAWSVRGQGANTESFFGQGTRLTVV.

This clonotype has ten or more counts. The chain has TRBV11-1 and TRBJ1-2, with unresolved D. V lost 5 bases and J lost 0, with 16 bases in between. The germline gives CDR1 SGHAT, CDR2 FQDESV (reference sequence). The CDR3 sequence is 16 residues long. The CDR3 DNA reads as TGTGCCAGCAGCCGACTACAGAGCCCAGCTAACTATGGCTACACCTTC. Its protein product is CASSRLQSPANYGYTF.

This clonotype was picked up many times. The chain couples TRBV27 to TRBJ2-7; 11 positions match TRBD2. Germline loops: CDR1 MNHEY, CDR2 SMNVEV (reference sequence). The CDR3 extends over 16 amino acids. V lost 3 bases and J lost 3; bases outside the gene matches: 7. CDR3 in amino acids: CASSLRASGGYYEQYF. CDR3 DNA sequence: TGTGCCAGCAGTTTGAGGGCTAGCGGGGGGTACTACGAGCAGTACTTC.

This clonotype was recorded at least ten times. The chain carries TRBV10-3 and TRBJ1-2, with a tentative D call TRBD1 (5 bases). The CDR3 totals 15 residues. Germline loops: CDR1 ENHRY, CDR2 SYGVKD. The V and J ends lost 6 bases and 2 bases respectively, with 16 bases between them. DNA for the CDR3: TGTGCCATCAGCCGCGAAATGGACAACAACTATGGCTACACCTTC. Translating gives CAISREMDNNYGYTF.

The genes are TRBV6-5 and TRBJ2-5; weak D call: TRBD2 (6 bases). There are 16 residues in the CDR3. V gave up 4 bases and J gave up 5 bases, with 20 bases separating them. Germline loops: CDR1 MNHEY, CDR2 SVGAGI. For the CDR3, the DNA is TGTGCCAGCAGTTGGAATCGGGAGTCACTGTCGGAGACCCAGTACTTC. It is translated as CASSWNRESLSETQYF.

This clonotype was counted at least ten times. V gene TRBV4-1 combines with J gene TRBJ2-5; 10 nucleotides match TRBD2. This CDR3 comprises 16 residues. The V gene end was trimmed by 0 bases and the J gene end by 3 bases; junction bases not matched to a gene: 4. The germline CDR1 and CDR2 sequences are MGHRA and YSYEKL. The CDR3: CASSQEGLAGEETQYF. CDR3 nucleotides: TGCGCCAGCAGCCAAGAAGGGCTAGCGGGGGAAGAGACCCAGTACTTC.

This clonotype was detected ten times or more. J is TRBJ1-1 and V is TRBV20-1; TRBD1 might be the D (6 bases). The V end was cut by 3 bases, the J end by 5 bases, with 22 bases between. The V gene's germline CDR1 is DFQATT and CDR2 SNEGSKA (reference sequence). The CDR3 has 16 amino acids. CDR3 in DNA: TGCAGTGCTAGGGGCTGGGGGCCCTCGGCAGGGACTGAAGCTTTCTTT. Its protein is CSARGWGPSAGTEAFF.

This chain connects TRBV7-9 to TRBJ2-5; D not resolved. The V and J ends lost 5 bases and 1 base respectively, with 8 bases between them. Germline CDR1 reads SEHNR; CDR2 reads FQNEAQ (reference sequence). The CDR3 is 13 residues long. In DNA, the CDR3 is TGTGCCAGCAGCCATACGGCCCAAGAGACCCAGTACTTC. This sequence encodes CASSHTAQETQYF.

This clonotype was counted ten times or more. This sequence joins TRBV28 and TRBJ2-7, with 10 positions matching TRBD1. Germline V gene sequence: CDR1 MDHEN, CDR2 SYDVKM. Trimming cost V 7 bases and J 5 bases; bases outside gene matches: 8. The CDR3 runs to 14 residues. The CDR3 DNA reads TGTGCCAGCACTCTCCGGGACAGGGGACACGAGCAGTACTTC. Translating it yields CASTLRDRGHEQYF.

Many counts were recorded for this clonotype. The conserved phenylalanine or tryptophan is not found at the CDR3 terminus, so this likely reflects a read error. The chain combines TRBV28 with TRBJ1-1; D gene ambiguous. The germline gives CDR1 MDHEN, CDR2 SYDVKM. The CDR3 runs 13 residues. V lost 3 bases to trimming and J lost 1 base, with 6 bases between them. The CDR3 spells CASSFEENTEAFL. The DNA of the CDR3 is TGTGCCAGCAGTTTCGAAGAGAACACTGAAGCTTTCCTT.

This clonotype came up many times. The V call is TRBV6-5, the J call TRBJ1-5; the D gene is possibly TRBD1 (6 bases). CDR3 length: 15 amino acids. In germline, CDR1 is MNHEY, CDR2 SVGAGI. Trimming cost V 4 bases and J 2 bases, with 12 bases left between them. CDR3 protein: CASSSGAWGNQPQHF. The CDR3 DNA sequence: TGTGCCAGCAGTTCAGGGGCATGGGGCAATCAGCCCCAGCATTTT.

This clonotype was seen repeatedly, ten times or more. The chain recombines TRBV24-1 with TRBJ2-5, with D unclear. Germline-derived CDR1 and CDR2 are KGHDR and SFDVKD. This CDR3 is 16 amino acids long. The germline V and J ends were trimmed by 3 bases and 3 bases, with 16 bases remaining between them. The CDR3 DNA reads as TGTGCCACCAGTGATAAAGAGCGCAACACGAAAGAGACCCAGTACTTC. It translates to CATSDKERNTKETQYF.

This clonotype was counted a few times. The rearrangement links TRBV3-1 to TRBJ1-1, with TRBD1 matching over 7 bases. The CDR3 has 15 amino acids. The V gene end was trimmed by 7 bases and the J gene end by 0 bases; junction bases not matched to a gene: 8. Per the germline V gene, CDR1 is LGHDT and CDR2 is YNNKEL (reference sequence). The DNA for the CDR3 is TGTGCCAGCATCCCCGAGGGGGCGATGAACACTGAAGCTTTCTTT. It yields the protein CASIPEGAMNTEAFF.

This clonotype has a handful of counts. The chain links TRBV20-1 to TRBJ1-2, with TRBD1 matching over 8 bases. V was pared by 5 bases and J by 7 bases, with 9 bases of the junction left unmatched. This CDR3 spans 13 amino acids. CDR1 is DFQATT, CDR2 SNEGSKA, per germline (reference sequence). The CDR3 coding sequence is TGCAGTGCTGGACCGACAGGGGCGGGTGGCTACACCTTC. It codes for CSAGPTGAGGYTF.

At least ten counts were recorded for this clonotype. The J gene is TRBJ1-1, the V gene TRBV5-1; the match to TRBD1 covers 8 bases. The CDR3 contains 15 residues. Trimming at V came to 2 bases and at J to 2 bases, leaving 5 bases not matched to a gene. Germline V gene data show CDR1 as SGHRS and CDR2 as YFSETQ. The CDR3 bases are TGCGCCAGCAGCTTCGGACAGGGAGTAAACACTGAAGCTTTCTTT. Protein sequence: CASSFGQGVNTEAFF.

V usage is TRBV2 and J usage is TRBJ2-2; TRBD2 aligns across 8 bases. The V gene's germline CDR1 is SNHLY and CDR2 FYNNEI. The V segment lost 6 bases and the J segment 2 bases; nucleotides outside the gene matches: 11. The CDR3 has 17 residues. CDR3 bases: TGTGCCAGCAGCGAAAATGTAGCGGGATCTAACACCGGGGAGCTGTTTTTT. Amino acid sequence: CASSENVAGSNTGELFF.

The chain combines TRBV6-1 with TRBJ1-5; 8 bases agree with TRBD1. CDR3 length equals 17 residues. From germline, CDR1 is MNHNS and CDR2 SASEGT. J gave up 4 bases and V 7 bases, and 15 bases lay outside the gene matches. The CDR3 is CASITDRRDRSNQPQHF. The CDR3 nucleotides are TGTGCCAGCATCACTGACCGGAGGGACAGGTCTAATCAGCCCCAGCATTTT.

This clonotype was seen a handful of times. One end of the junction is discordant with germline, which a read error may explain. The chain joins TRBV2 to TRBJ1-2; D gene unclear. Germline CDR1 and CDR2: SNHLY and FYNNEI. This CDR3 is 15 amino acids long. DNA of the CDR3: TGTGCCAACAGTGAAACGTTCCGGAGGAGCTATGGCTACACCTTC. Residues: CANSETFRRSYGYTF.

This clonotype was seen only a few times. J is TRBJ1-2 and V is TRBV28; unclear D gene. Germline CDR1 reads MDHEN; CDR2 reads SYDVKM. Trimming removed 2 bases from V and 8 bases from J, with 12 bases in between. The CDR3 extends over 13 amino acids. The CDR3 is CASSLGRGGGYTF. The CDR3 region has the DNA TGTGCCAGCAGTTTAGGCCGGGGAGGAGGCTACACCTTC.